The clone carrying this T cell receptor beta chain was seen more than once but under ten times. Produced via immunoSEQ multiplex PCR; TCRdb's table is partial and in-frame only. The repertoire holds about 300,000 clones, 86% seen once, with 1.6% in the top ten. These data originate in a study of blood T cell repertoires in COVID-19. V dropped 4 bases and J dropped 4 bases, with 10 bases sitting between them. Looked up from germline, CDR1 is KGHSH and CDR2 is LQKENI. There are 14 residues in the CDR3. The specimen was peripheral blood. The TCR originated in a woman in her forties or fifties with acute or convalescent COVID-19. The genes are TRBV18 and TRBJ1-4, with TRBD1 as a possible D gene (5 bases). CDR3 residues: CASSHDRFNEKLFF. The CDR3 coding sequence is TGTGCCAGCTCACACGACAGATTTAATGAAAAACTGTTTTTT.